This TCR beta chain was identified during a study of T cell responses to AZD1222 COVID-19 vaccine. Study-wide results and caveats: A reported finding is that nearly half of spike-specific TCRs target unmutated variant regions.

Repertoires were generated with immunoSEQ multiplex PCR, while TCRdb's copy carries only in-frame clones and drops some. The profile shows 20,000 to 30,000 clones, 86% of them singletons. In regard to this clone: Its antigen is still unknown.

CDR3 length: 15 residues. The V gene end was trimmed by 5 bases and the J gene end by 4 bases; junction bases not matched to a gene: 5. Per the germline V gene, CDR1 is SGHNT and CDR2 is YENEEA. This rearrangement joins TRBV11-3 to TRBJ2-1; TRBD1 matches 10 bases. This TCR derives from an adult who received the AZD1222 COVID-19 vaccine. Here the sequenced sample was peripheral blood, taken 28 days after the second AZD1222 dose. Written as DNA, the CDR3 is TGTGCCAGCAGCGCCCCGGGACAGGGGTACAATGAGCAGTTCTTC. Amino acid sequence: CASSAPGQGYNEQFF.